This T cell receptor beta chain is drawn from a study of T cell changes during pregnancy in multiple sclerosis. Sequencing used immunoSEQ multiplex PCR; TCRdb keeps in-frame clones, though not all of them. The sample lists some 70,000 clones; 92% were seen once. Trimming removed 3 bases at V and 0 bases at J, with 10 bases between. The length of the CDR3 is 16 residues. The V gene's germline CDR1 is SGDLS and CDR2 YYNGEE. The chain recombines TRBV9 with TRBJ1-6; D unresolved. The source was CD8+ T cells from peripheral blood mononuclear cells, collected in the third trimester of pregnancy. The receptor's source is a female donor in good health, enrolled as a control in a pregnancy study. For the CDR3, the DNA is TGTGCCAGCAGCGGGGGAGGCAGCTCCTATAATTCACCCCTCCACTTT. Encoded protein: CASSGGGSSYNSPLHF.